The sequence of this TCR beta chain was determined in a study of T cells after yellow fever vaccination. Each CDR3 protein is one row after TCRdb ran MiXCR on the 5' RACE reads. The sample yields approximately 300,000 distinct CDR3 sequences, about 10% seen once. J lost 6 bases, V lost 6 bases, and 20 bases had no gene match. CDR3 length: 19 amino acids. CDR1 is MDHEN and CDR2 is SYDVKM in the germline V gene. This clonotype was seen a handful of times. The TCR originated in a young man who received the YFV17D yellow fever vaccine. J is TRBJ2-2 and V is TRBV28, with TRBD1 identical over 9 bases. This specimen was CD4+ T cells sorted from PBMCs, taken 45 days after the yellow fever booster vaccination. The CDR3, as DNA: TGTGCCAGCAGCCTACAGGGGGCTGGCGGCGGGGACGGACCCGGGGAGCTGTTTTTT. Translated, it gives CASSLQGAGGGDGPGELFF.